These 10 T cell receptor beta chains were sequenced from one sample in a study of shared clonotypes between healthy human individuals. Data came from immunoSEQ multiplex PCR; TCRdb stores just in-frame clones and leaves some out. The table has 650,000 to 800,000 clones, 55% to 80% seen once. Sequenced material: memory CD4+ T cells sorted from blood. Subset in this sample: CD45RA-negative fraction. The receptors stem from a woman in her twenties or thirties in good health.

V and J are TRBV5-1 and TRBJ1-5, with D possibly being TRBD1 (5 bases). Deletions cut 0 bases from V and 5 bases from J, with 18 bases between. CDR3 length: 17 amino acids. CDR1 is SGHRS and CDR2 is YFSETQ in the germline V gene. DNA for the CDR3: TGCGCCAGCAGCTTGGGACTTTCGGGACGCGAGGATCAGCCCCAGCATTTT. Translating gives CASSLGLSGREDQPQHF.

This clone was seen once. V usage is TRBV10-1 and J usage is TRBJ2-5; 10 positions match TRBD2. CDR1 and CDR2 from the germline V gene are WNHNN and SYGVQD (reference sequence). The CDR3 is 16 amino acids. The V segment lost 3 bases and the J segment 6 bases; nucleotides outside the gene matches: 10. CDR3 in amino acids: CASSDGLAGDSKTQYF. In DNA, the CDR3 is TGCGCCAGCAGTGATGGCCTAGCGGGAGACTCGAAGACCCAGTACTTC.

The chain combines TRBV7-6 with TRBJ2-1; D gene unclear. Germline V gene lookup returns CDR1 SGHVS and CDR2 FNYEAQ. Trimming stripped 6 bases from V and 0 bases from J, with 12 bases between. There are 15 residues in the CDR3. CDR3 sequence reads: CASSYGLGSYNEQFF. The CDR3 nucleotides are TGTGCCAGCAGTTACGGTTTAGGCTCCTACAATGAGCAGTTCTTC.

V and J are TRBV6-5 and TRBJ2-3; no clear D gene. Germline CDR1 MNHEY, CDR2 SVGAGI. The V end was cut by 5 bases, the J end by 2 bases, with 14 bases between. The CDR3 totals 15 residues. DNA of the CDR3: TGTGCCAGCAGTATAGACAACTGGAACACAGATACGCAGTATTTT. This codes for CASSIDNWNTDTQYF.

This clone has ten or more counts. The chain employs TRBV18 and TRBJ2-7; D may be TRBD1 or TRBD2 (5 bases each). CDR3 length equals 12 residues. CDR1 and CDR2 from the germline V gene are KGHSH and LQKENI. V shed 5 bases and J shed 3 bases, with 8 bases lying between them. CDR3: CASSSGGYEQYF. The CDR3 DNA follows: TGTGCCAGCTCAAGTGGGGGCTACGAGCAGTACTTC.

Here the CDR3 reads CASSAGGLNEQFF. Here the CDR3 DNA reads TGTGCCAGCAGTGCGGGGGGCCTTAATGAGCAGTTCTTC. The rearrangement uses TRBV2 and TRBJ2-1, with D tentatively TRBD2 (7 bases). The germline gives CDR1 SNHLY, CDR2 FYNNEI. CDR3 length: 13 amino acids. Trimming took off 4 bases at V and 7 bases at J, with 11 bases between the two ends.

The chain uses TRBV28 and TRBJ2-4; 8 bases line up with TRBD1. This CDR3 contains 15 residues. V was pared by 4 bases and J by 0 bases, with 2 bases of the junction left unmatched. Germline CDR1 and CDR2: MDHEN and SYDVKM. The CDR3 reads CASSSGQVAKNIQYF. The CDR3 DNA sequence: TGTGCCAGCAGTTCGGGACAGGTAGCCAAAAACATTCAGTACTTC.

The chain has TRBV5-1 and TRBJ2-2, with a tentative D call TRBD2 (6 bases). Germline V lookup: CDR1 SGHRS, CDR2 YFSETQ. This CDR3 has 14 amino acids. Deletions cut 4 bases from V and 6 bases from J, with 13 bases between. The CDR3 DNA sequence: TGCGCCAGCAGCCCCGGGACGGGAGCCGGGGAGCTGTTTTTT. It is translated as CASSPGTGAGELFF.

A remark on this clone: Other DNA sequences from this sample encode an identical CDR3 as well. This chain uses TRBV6-1 with TRBJ1-2, with D possibly being TRBD1 (6 bases). The V end was cut by 5 bases, the J end by 6 bases, with 10 bases between. CDR3 length: 12 residues. CDR1 is MNHNS and CDR2 is SASEGT in the germline V gene. CDR3 amino acids: CASSPQGDGYTF. The DNA of the CDR3 is TGTGCCAGCAGTCCACAGGGAGATGGCTACACCTTC.

The genes are TRBV5-1 and TRBJ2-1, with TRBD1 matching 7 bases. This CDR3 comprises 15 residues. The V segment lost 5 bases and the J segment 5 bases; nucleotides outside the gene matches: 10. Germline V gives CDR1 SGHRS, CDR2 YFSETQ. Written as DNA, the CDR3 is TGCGCCAGCAGGTCCGGGACAGAACCAAACAATGAGCAGTTCTTC. It translates to CASRSGTEPNNEQFF.